Here is one T cell receptor beta chain with its context. What it binds is not known. These data are taken from a study of cytomegalovirus exposure and HLA in healthy donors. Study information: It was reported in a later analysis that the same platform had been used for the 90 to 150 validation repertoires as for the roughly 670 first-cohort repertoires.

General study findings and limits: In vitro confirmation showed three CMV-associated chains to be CMV antigen specific.

Using immunoSEQ multiplex PCR, the repertoire was profiled, and TCRdb retains in-frame clones only, with some absent. The repertoire holds roughly 190,000 clones, with approximately 85% as singletons. Trimming took off 5 bases at V and 5 bases at J, with 3 bases between the two ends. CDR3 length equals 10 residues. Germline V CDR1 and CDR2: MGHRA, YSYEKL. This receptor was taken from a woman between 18 and 30 years old in good health and CMV-seronegative. Sequences were obtained from PBMCs. The chain combines TRBV4-1 with TRBJ1-1; the D is unclear. This CDR3 is CASSTTEAFF. CDR3 DNA: TGCGCCAGCAGCACTACTGAAGCTTTCTTT.